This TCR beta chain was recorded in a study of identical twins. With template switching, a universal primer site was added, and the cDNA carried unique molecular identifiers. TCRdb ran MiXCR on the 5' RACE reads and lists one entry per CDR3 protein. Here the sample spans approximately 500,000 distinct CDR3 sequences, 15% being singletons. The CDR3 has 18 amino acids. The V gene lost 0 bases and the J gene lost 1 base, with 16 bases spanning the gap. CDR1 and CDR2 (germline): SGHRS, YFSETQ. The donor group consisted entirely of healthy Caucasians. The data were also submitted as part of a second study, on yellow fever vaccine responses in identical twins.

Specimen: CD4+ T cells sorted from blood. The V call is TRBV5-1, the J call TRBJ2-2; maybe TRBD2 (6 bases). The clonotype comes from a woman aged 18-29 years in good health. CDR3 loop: CASSLVHAMGLNTGELFF. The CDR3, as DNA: TGCGCCAGCAGCTTGGTACACGCAATGGGACTGAACACCGGGGAGCTGTTTTTT.